This record concerns one T cell receptor beta chain sequence. This receptor's antigen is unknown. The record has no base qualities; no much larger clone is one base away. The record originates from a study of vaccination effects on CD4 cells after COVID-19 (dated by TCRdb to between 2021 and 2022). Context from the whole study: Post-vaccine samples across the study were collected a median of 72 days after the second dose, with a range of 14 to 241. SARS-CoV-2 spike-specific CD4+ TCR repertoires were compared before and after mRNA vaccination in COVID-19 convalescent patients and in infection-naive vaccine recipients. The full study included 9 to 10 COVID-19 convalescent patients and several SARS-CoV-2-naive healthy vaccine recipients. Cultures from other donors in the study were sequenced with the Oncomine TCR Beta short-read assay on an Illumina iSeq 100. Results the study describes overall, beyond this receptor: Among healthy vaccine recipients, nearly all vaccine-induced clones were SARS-CoV-2 mono-reactive, and only 1 of 255 was cross-reactive with common cold coronaviruses. The study was limited by a small number of convalescent patients and lacked early post-infection timepoints. At late post-vaccination timepoints, both infection-induced and vaccine-induced clones showed marked clonal contraction, consistent with waning T cell responses.

In the ViraFEST assay, PBMC were stimulated with viral peptide pools, and antigen-specific CD4+ T cell clonotypes were then identified by expansion using TCR sequencing. After about 10 days of culture, CD4+ T cells were isolated with the EasySep CD4+ T cell isolation kit. Each participant received two doses of an mRNA SARS-CoV-2 vaccine, either BNT162b2 or mRNA-1273. Negative nucleocapsid antibody results before and after vaccination confirmed that the healthy vaccine recipients had no prior SARS-CoV-2 infection. Approximately 2.1 million PBMC per well were cultured in IMDM with 5% human AB serum, 7.5 to 10 IU/ml IL-2 and gentamicin, plus 10 ug/ml peptides. Half of the culture medium was replaced with fresh IL-2-containing medium on days 3 and 7. Unless noted otherwise, every peptide stimulation condition was grown in triplicate wells. PBMC were separated from whole blood using Ficoll-Paque Plus gradient centrifugation and were then either cryopreserved at -140C or used fresh. The spike proteins of SARS-CoV-2 and of the common cold coronaviruses HCoV-NL63, HCoV-OC43 and HCoV-229E were spanned by overlapping peptide pools. The QIAamp micro DNA kit was used to extract genomic DNA from the cultured CD4+ T cells.

Trimming at the junction amounts to 2 bases on V and 12 bases on J, and the germline ends lie 13 bases apart. The CDR3 sequence holds 11 residues, the cysteine and phenylalanine included. The kept DNA is CDR3 alone, 33 bases in frame from the first base. In the germline V gene (reference sequence), CDR1 corresponds to DFQATT and CDR2 to SNEGSKA. Library preparation employed the immunoSEQ multiplex PCR assay. TCR beta CDR3 sequencing was performed on DNA from the cultured, isolated CD4+ T cells. As for the authors' bioinformatics: The analysis removed non-productive TCR sequences, trimmed reads to the CDR3 region, and retained only CDR3s that were 7 or more amino acids long. Antigen-specific clonotypes were identified using the MANAFEST web app by comparison of expansion in peptide wells against reference cultures. Positive clones required FDR<0.05 expansion versus reference and all other wells, odds ratio above 5, and frequency above 0.1% in two replicate wells. Cross-reactive clonotypes were defined as significantly expanded in SARS-CoV-2 spike wells and in at least one common cold coronavirus spike condition. CDR3 similarity was assessed by Levenshtein distance using the stringdist R package, and unrooted trees were constructed with ape in R 3.6.1. TCRdb mirrors the immuneACCESS table, restricted to in-frame sequences. Some clones are absent from its copies; in checked studies, under half trace to an unresolved V gene, and the reason for the others is unknown. V and J calls and clone size are given by that table; D and trimming were obtained from the DNA. The sample table records tens of thousands of clones; roughly 80% of these occur just once. Under 1.2% of the sample goes to the ten largest clones.

This TCR was sampled from a human donor who received a COVID-19 vaccine. The rearrangement joined TRBV20-1 to TRBJ1-1; the D gene is perhaps TRBD1, from 6 matching bases. This specimen consisted of CD4+ T cells from PBMCs cultured with HCoV-OC43 spike peptides, obtained after COVID-19 vaccination. The cell subset or site label on this specimen signifies: HCoV-OC43 spike overlapping peptide pool stimulation. The DNA reads TGCAGTGCTAGAAGGGGAGGGGGGCCTTTCTTT. This encodes CSARRGGGPFF.